The 14 T cell receptor beta chains given below trace back to one sample, sequenced in a study of shared clonotypes between healthy human individuals (dated by TCRdb to the early 2020s). CD8 naive samples consisted of CD45RO-negative cells that were positively selected for CCR7, yielding a CD45RA+CCR7+ population without TemRA cells. Library construction relied on the immunoSEQ multiplex PCR assay. The source is immuneACCESS, and TCRdb retained only in-frame sequences with V and J called. Part of the clones is not carried over; for the studies checked, unresolved V genes explain less than half of this, and the remainder is unexplained. This sample is represented by about 2 million clones; about 95% of them were singletons. The ten largest account for roughly 1.2% of the sample. Sequenced: naive CD8+ T cells sorted from blood. Taken with the paper, the label for cell subset or site translates to: CD45RA+CCR7+. Every receptor here comes from a man aged 18-30 years in good health.

CDR3 in DNA: TGTGCCAGCAGCTTAGGGGTCAATCAGCCCCAGCATTTT. It specifies CASSLGVNQPQHF. The chain links TRBV9 to TRBJ1-5, with a tentative D call TRBD1 (5 bases). Germline CDR1 is SGDLS and CDR2 is YYNGEE. The CDR3 covers 13 residues. V shed 4 bases and J shed 3 bases, with 8 bases lying between them.

The rearrangement joins TRBV4-2 to TRBJ2-3, with D unresolved. Germline CDR1 reads LGHNA; CDR2 reads YNFKEQ. V gave up 3 bases and J gave up 2 bases, with 9 bases separating them. This CDR3 has 14 amino acids. CDR3 nucleotide sequence: TGTGCCAGCAGCCAGTTACCGTCCACAGATACGCAGTATTTT. Its translation: CASSQLPSTDTQYF.

This clone was recorded a few times. At the DNA level, this CDR3 is encoded by other sequences in the same sample as well. The gene calls are TRBV29-1 and TRBJ2-2; no clear D. CDR3 length: 11 residues. V dropped 3 bases and J dropped 1 base, with 0 bases sitting between them. Per the germline V gene, CDR1 is SQVTM and CDR2 is ANQGSEA. The CDR3 DNA follows: TGCAGCGTTGAGAACACCGGGGAGCTGTTTTTT. This gives the protein CSVENTGELFF.

The V and J genes are TRBV7-8 and TRBJ2-7; D unresolved. The CDR3 runs 18 residues. The V end lost 1 base, the J end lost 0 bases, and 19 bases lay between the germline ends. CDR1 and CDR2 from the germline V gene are SGHVS and FQNEAQ. As DNA, the CDR3 is TGTGCCAGCAGCTTAGGTTATATCACGGTCGAAAACTCCTACGAGCAGTACTTC. As protein: CASSLGYITVENSYEQYF.

V gene TRBV29-1 combines with J gene TRBJ2-3; possibly TRBD1 for D (6 bases). CDR1 and CDR2 from the germline V gene are SQVTM and ANQGSEA. Trimming stripped 4 bases from V and 4 bases from J, with 15 bases between. This CDR3 spans 14 amino acids. CDR3 protein: CSVVLAAGADTQYF. CDR3 bases: TGCAGCGTTGTTTTAGCTGCAGGGGCAGATACGCAGTATTTT.

J is TRBJ1-2 and V is TRBV5-1; the match to TRBD1 covers 7 bases. The CDR3 extends over 14 amino acids. After removal of 3 bases from V and 8 bases from J, the junction contained 10 bases not matched to a gene. Looked up from germline, CDR1 is SGHRS and CDR2 is YFSETQ. CDR3 amino acids: CASSWDRASSGYTF. The CDR3 coding sequence is TGCGCCAGCAGCTGGGACAGAGCTTCTTCGGGCTACACCTTC.

Points on this clone: At one of its ends the junction is not consistent with the germline gene, which may arise from a read error. This chain uses TRBV2 with TRBJ1-1, with D unresolved. CDR3 length: 10 residues. From germline, CDR1 is SNHLY and CDR2 FYNNEI. The DNA for the CDR3 is TGTGCCAGCAGCTCGGAAGTAGGATCCTTT. Protein sequence: CASSSEVGSF.

The genes are TRBV5-4 and TRBJ2-3; TRBD2 agrees at 10 bases. This CDR3 comprises 16 residues. Trimming cost V 0 bases and J 7 bases; bases outside gene matches: 8. Germline assignment: CDR1 SGHNT and CDR2 YYREEE (reference sequence). The CDR3 bases are TGTGCCAGCAGCTTGGAGGGGGCTAGCGGGAGTTATACGCAGTATTTT. Encoded protein: CASSLEGASGSYTQYF.

This sequence joins TRBV7-2 and TRBJ1-2; 10 positions match TRBD1. Looked up from germline, CDR1 is SGHTA and CDR2 is FQGNSA. Losses at the gene ends were 4 bases for V and 10 bases for J; bases not matched to a gene: 9. The CDR3 covers 14 residues. The CDR3 sequence is CASSSTGGSVLYTF. CDR3 bases: TGTGCCAGCAGCTCGACAGGGGGCTCGGTCCTCTACACCTTC.

The chain recombines TRBV10-3 with TRBJ2-7, with D maybe TRBD1 (6 bases). The CDR3 is made up of 14 amino acids. Trimming took 6 bases from V and 5 from J, leaving 17 bases between them. Germline V CDR1 and CDR2: ENHRY, SYGVKD. As DNA, the CDR3 is TGTGCCATCAGCCCAGGGCAGGGGTCCCACGAGCAGTACTTC. This translates into CAISPGQGSHEQYF.

J is TRBJ2-3 and V is TRBV11-2; 7 nucleotides match TRBD2. V lost 5 bases and J lost 2; bases outside the gene matches: 4. Per the germline V gene, CDR1 is SGHAT and CDR2 is FQNNGV. The CDR3 runs to 14 residues. CDR3 DNA sequence: TGTGCCAGCAGCCCTAGCGGCACCACAGATACGCAGTATTTT. Its protein is CASSPSGTTDTQYF.

The chain recombines TRBV5-1 with TRBJ2-4; 10 bases agree with TRBD2. J gave up 3 bases and V 0 bases, and 3 bases lay outside the gene matches. This CDR3 contains 16 residues. Germline V gene lookup returns CDR1 SGHRS and CDR2 YFSETQ. The CDR3, as DNA: TGCGCCAGCAGCTTGGGGACTAGCGGAAGCAAAAACATTCAGTACTTC. This codes for CASSLGTSGSKNIQYF.

The V call is TRBV28, the J call TRBJ2-7; no reliable D call. This CDR3 is 14 amino acids long. Germline lookup yields CDR1 MDHEN and CDR2 SYDVKM. V gave up 2 bases and J gave up 4 bases, with 12 bases separating them. CDR3 in amino acids: CASSLNGRTYEQYF. The DNA of the CDR3 is TGTGCCAGCAGTTTAAATGGCAGGACGTACGAGCAGTACTTC.

This clone appeared once. This sample includes further DNA sequences coding for the same CDR3. The chain employs TRBV9 and TRBJ2-7; D gene uncertain. The germline V gene encodes CDR1 SGDLS and CDR2 YYNGEE. The CDR3 spans 13 residues. V was shortened by 0 bases and J by 6 bases, with 10 bases between the two germline ends. The DNA of the CDR3 is TGTGCCAGCAGCGTAGGGGGAAGTACCGAGCAGTACTTC. Translated: CASSVGGSTEQYF.